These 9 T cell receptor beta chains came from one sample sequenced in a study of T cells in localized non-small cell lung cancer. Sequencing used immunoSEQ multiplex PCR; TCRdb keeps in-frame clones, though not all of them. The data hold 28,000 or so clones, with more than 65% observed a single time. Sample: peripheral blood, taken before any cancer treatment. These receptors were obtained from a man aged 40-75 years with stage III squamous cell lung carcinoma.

The CDR3 loop is CASSWTGGETTDTQYF. The CDR3 nucleotides read TGCGCCAGCAGCTGGACAGGGGGGGAGACCACAGATACGCAGTATTTT. The chain couples TRBV5-1 to TRBJ2-3; 10 bases agree with TRBD1. Germline CDR1 reads SGHRS; CDR2 reads YFSETQ. CDR3 length: 16 amino acids. V was pared by 3 bases and J by 2 bases, with 6 bases of the junction left unmatched.

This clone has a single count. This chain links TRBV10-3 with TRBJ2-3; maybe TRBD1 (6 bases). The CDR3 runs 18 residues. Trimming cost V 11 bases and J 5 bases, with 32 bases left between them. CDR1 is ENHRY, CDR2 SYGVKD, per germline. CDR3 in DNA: TGTGCCGTTCATCCGTCCGGAAACCGGGACACGGACTTAGATACGCAGTATTTT. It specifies CAVHPSGNRDTDLDTQYF.

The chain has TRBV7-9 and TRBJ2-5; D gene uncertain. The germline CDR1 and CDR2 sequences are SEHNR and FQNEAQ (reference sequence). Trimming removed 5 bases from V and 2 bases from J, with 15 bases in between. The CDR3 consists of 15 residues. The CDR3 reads CASSPEAADQETQYF. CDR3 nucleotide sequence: TGTGCCAGCAGCCCCGAGGCGGCTGATCAAGAGACCCAGTACTTC.

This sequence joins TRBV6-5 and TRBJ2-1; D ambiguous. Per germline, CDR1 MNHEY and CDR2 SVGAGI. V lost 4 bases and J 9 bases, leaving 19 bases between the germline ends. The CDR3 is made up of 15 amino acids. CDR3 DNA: TGTGCCAGCAGTTGGGTCCTAGATGGGGTCAGTGAGCAGTTCTTC. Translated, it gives CASSWVLDGVSEQFF.

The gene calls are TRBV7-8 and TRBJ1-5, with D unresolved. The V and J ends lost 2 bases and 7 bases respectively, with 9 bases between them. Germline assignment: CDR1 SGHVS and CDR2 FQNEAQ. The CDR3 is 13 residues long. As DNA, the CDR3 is TGTGCCAGCAGCTTAATCGAGAAGCAGCCCCAGCATTTT. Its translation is CASSLIEKQPQHF.

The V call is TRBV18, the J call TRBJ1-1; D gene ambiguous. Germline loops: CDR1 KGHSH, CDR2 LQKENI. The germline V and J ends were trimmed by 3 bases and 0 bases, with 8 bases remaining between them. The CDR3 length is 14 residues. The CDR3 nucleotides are TGTGCCAGCTCACCGACTCAGGTGAACACTGAAGCTTTCTTT. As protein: CASSPTQVNTEAFF.

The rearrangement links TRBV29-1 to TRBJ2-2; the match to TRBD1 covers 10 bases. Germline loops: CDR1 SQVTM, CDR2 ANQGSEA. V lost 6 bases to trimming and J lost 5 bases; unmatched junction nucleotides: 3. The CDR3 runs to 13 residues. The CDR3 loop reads CSVGQGLTGELFF. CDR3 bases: TGCAGCGTGGGACAGGGGTTAACCGGGGAGCTGTTTTTT.

In nucleotides, the CDR3 is TGTGCCACCACCGGCGGGGGGGGGCAAGGCACAGATACGCAGTATTTT. Encoded protein: CATTGGGGQGTDTQYF. V gene TRBV5-4 combines with J gene TRBJ2-3; 9 nucleotides line up with TRBD2. CDR3 size: 16 residues. With V trimmed by 9 bases and J by 1 base, 12 bases remained unmatched. Germline CDR1 reads SGHNT; CDR2 reads YYREEE (reference sequence).

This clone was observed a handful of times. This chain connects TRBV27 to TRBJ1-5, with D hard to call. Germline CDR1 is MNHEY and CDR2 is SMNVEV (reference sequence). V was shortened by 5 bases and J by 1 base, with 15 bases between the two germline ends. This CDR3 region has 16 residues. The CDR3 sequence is CASSPDSPGSNQPQHF. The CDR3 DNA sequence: TGTGCCAGCAGTCCCGACTCCCCCGGGAGCAATCAGCCCCAGCATTTT.